These 2 T cell receptor beta chains originate from one sample sequenced in a study of T cell changes during pregnancy in multiple sclerosis. Clones were sequenced by immunoSEQ multiplex PCR, and TCRdb holds only the in-frame ones, with some missing. The sample consists of 35,000 to 40,000 clones, 92% of them appearing once. The specimen comprised CD8+ T cells from peripheral blood mononuclear cells, sampled in the third trimester of pregnancy. The receptors shown here come from a female donor with multiple sclerosis, enrolled in a pregnancy study.

V usage is TRBV4-3 and J usage is TRBJ2-3; D call uncertain. This CDR3 region has 15 residues. Germline assignment: CDR1 LGHNA and CDR2 YSLEER. V lost 1 base and J lost 4, with 12 bases in between. In DNA, the CDR3 is TGCGCCAGCAGCCAAGCCGGCTTTCGGGCAGATACGCAGTATTTT. Translation: CASSQAGFRADTQYF.

This rearrangement joins TRBV6-1 to TRBJ2-5; TRBD1 matches 8 bases. The germline V gene encodes CDR1 MNHNS and CDR2 SASEGT. Trimming cost V 10 bases and J 6 bases; bases outside gene matches: 7. This CDR3 is built from 12 residues. The CDR3 reads CATLDRDQTQYF. The CDR3, as DNA: TGTGCCACCCTGGACAGGGACCAGACCCAGTACTTC.